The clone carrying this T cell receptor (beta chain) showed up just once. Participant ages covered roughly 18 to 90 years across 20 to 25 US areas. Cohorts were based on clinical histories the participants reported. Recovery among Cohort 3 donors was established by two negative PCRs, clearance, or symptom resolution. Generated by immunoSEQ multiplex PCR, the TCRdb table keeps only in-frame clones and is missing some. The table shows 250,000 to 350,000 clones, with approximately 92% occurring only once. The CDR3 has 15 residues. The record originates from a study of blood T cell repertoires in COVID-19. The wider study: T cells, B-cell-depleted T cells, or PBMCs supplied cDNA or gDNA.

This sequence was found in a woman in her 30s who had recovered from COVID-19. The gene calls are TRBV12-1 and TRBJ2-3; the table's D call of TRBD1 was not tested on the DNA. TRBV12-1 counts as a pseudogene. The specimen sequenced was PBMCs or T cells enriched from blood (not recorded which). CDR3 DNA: TGTGCCAGCAGCCAGCTTTGGGGGCCCGCAGATACGCAGTATTTT. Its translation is CASSQLWGPADTQYF.